This T cell receptor (beta chain) was sequenced for a study of technical replicates of blood from several donors. V shed 5 bases and J shed 2 bases, with 13 bases lying between them. Per germline, CDR1 MNHNS and CDR2 SASEGT. The CDR3 is 14 amino acids. Data came from immunoSEQ multiplex PCR; TCRdb stores just in-frame clones and leaves some out. This table holds more than 70,000 clones, around 97% found once. The clonotype was recovered from a human donor in good health. This chain links TRBV6-1 with TRBJ2-7, with D tentatively TRBD1 (5 bases). The sequenced sample consisted of T cells isolated from PBMCs. Here the CDR3 reads CASSFLGRAYEQYF. The CDR3, as DNA: TGTGCCAGCAGTTTTTTGGGCAGGGCCTACGAGCAGTACTTC.